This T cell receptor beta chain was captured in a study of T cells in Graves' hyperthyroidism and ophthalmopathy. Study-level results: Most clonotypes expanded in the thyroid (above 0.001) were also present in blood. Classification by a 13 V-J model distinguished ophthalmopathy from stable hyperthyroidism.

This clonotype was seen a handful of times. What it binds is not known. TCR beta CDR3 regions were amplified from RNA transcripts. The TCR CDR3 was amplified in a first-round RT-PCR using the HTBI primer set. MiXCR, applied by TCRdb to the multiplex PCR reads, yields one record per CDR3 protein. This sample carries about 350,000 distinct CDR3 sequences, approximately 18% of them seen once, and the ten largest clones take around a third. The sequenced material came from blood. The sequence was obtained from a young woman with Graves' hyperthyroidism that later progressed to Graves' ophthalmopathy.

The CDR3 coding sequence is TGTGCCAGCAGCCCTCCGGGACCTTCTCTGAGCATCAAAAACATTCAGTACTTC. Its protein product is CASSPPGPSLSIKNIQYF. V usage is TRBV28 and J usage is TRBJ2-4; D is tentatively TRBD1 or TRBD2 (5 bases each). The germline V and J ends were trimmed by 6 bases and 3 bases, with 24 bases remaining between them. CDR1 is MDHEN and CDR2 is SYDVKM in the germline V gene. This CDR3 has 18 residues.